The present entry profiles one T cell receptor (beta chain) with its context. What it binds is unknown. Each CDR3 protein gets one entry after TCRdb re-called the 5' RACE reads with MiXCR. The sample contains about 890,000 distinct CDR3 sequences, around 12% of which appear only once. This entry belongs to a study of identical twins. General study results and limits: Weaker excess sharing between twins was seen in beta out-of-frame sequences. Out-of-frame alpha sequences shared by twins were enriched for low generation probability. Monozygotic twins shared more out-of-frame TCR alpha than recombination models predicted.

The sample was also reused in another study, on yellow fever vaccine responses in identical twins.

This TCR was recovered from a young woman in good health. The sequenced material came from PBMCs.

The CDR3 protein is CSAREGFVGEQFF. As DNA, the CDR3 is TGCAGTGCTAGAGAGGGGTTTGTCGGTGAGCAGTTCTTC. The rearrangement uses TRBV20-1 and TRBJ2-1; D remains ambiguous. The CDR3 is 13 amino acids. Germline CDR1 and CDR2: DFQATT and SNEGSKA (reference sequence). The V end was cut by 0 bases, the J end by 9 bases, with 12 bases between.